This entry describes one T cell receptor (beta chain). This clone was recorded only once. Its antigen remains undetermined. No base quality values were provided; no much bigger clone lies one nucleotide off. The record originates from a study of cytomegalovirus exposure and HLA in healthy donors (dated by TCRdb to the late 2010s). Some background on the complete study: An earlier analysis of 587 of the donors reported 276 Gb of sequence data and 95 million to 140 million unique TCR beta sequences obtained from roughly 180 million T cells. Besides the first cohort of roughly 700 subjects, a separate validation cohort made up of over 95 different subjects was used. An earlier analysis of nearly 600 of the donors applied high-throughput TCR beta sequencing to assess whether each TCR beta V gene segment acted as functional or pseudogenic. Among around 400 genotyped donors of the cohort, an average of around 240,000 unique TCR beta nucleotide sequences was sequenced per donor, of which 15% to 20% were non-productive. Donor age, sex, ethnicity and CMV serostatus were compiled together with the repertoire data. To predict cytomegalovirus infection status, the study combined high-throughput TCR immunosequencing, statistical association of individual TCRs with disease status, and machine learning. All discovery cohort repertoires had been generated using a single sequencing platform. The study profiled the T cell repertoires of hundreds of subjects by immunosequencing and related them to cytomegalovirus serostatus. A later analysis re-analyzed previously published TCR beta repertoires from roughly 600 donors and added high-resolution HLA genotyping to study TCR occurrence patterns. Roughly 5 DR-DQ haplotypes were handled as single units for association and clustering, since linkage in the cohort was strong. Both class I and class II loci were covered by HLA typing, at four-digit resolution. Genome-wide SNP genotypes for about 60% of the roughly 670 donors were used in a later genetic analysis, which treated that subset as a discovery cohort. Of the 300 to 450 genotyped donors, 75% to 85% were placed in the genetic ancestry cluster associated with self-reported Caucasian donors. Roughly 300 gigabases of sequencing data and around 88 million unique TCR sequences made up an early release that covered nearly 650 HLA-typed donors. The number of donors typed differed by locus, with roughly 629-640 for A, B, C, DRB1 and DQB1, roughly 520 for DQA1, 606 for DPA1, and 472 for DPB1. The aim of the study was to test whether cataloging public T cell receptors could identify signatures of past pathogen exposure. Rather than using new phenotypic data, the later analysis identified candidate immune exposures from TCR beta sequences and from how often those sequences occurred across donors.

V loses 0 bases at its end and J loses 2 bases; junction bases beyond the gene matches: 4. Spanning cysteine to phenylalanine, the CDR3 consists of 16 amino acids. Just the 48-base CDR3 DNA is kept, in frame starting at base 1. CDR1 and CDR2 are drawn from the germline V gene: MRHNA, SNTAGT. Libraries were made using the immunoSEQ multiplex PCR assay. The multiplex PCR relied on a mix of 60 forward primers for TCR Vbeta segments and 13 reverse primers for TCR Jbeta segments. The CDR3 region of rearranged TCR beta genes was amplified from genomic DNA with a multiplex PCR assay. The amplified TCR beta libraries were sequenced on the Illumina HiSeq System as 87-base-pair reads. As for the authors' bioinformatics: Across the 700 or so repertoires, a later analysis counted roughly 77 million unique TCR beta chains, around 10 million of which were shared by at least two donors. To remove PCR and sequencing errors, raw reads were error-corrected and collapsed into unique sequences using a nearest-neighbor algorithm that merged closely related sequences. Alignment of CDR3 sequences to IMGT reference sequences was used to assign V, D and J gene segments. Each retained sequence needed at least a six-nucleotide match to both a V gene segment and a J gene segment. A rearrangement counted as productive if the CDR3 had no stop codons and remained in frame with V and J, and every other rearrangement counted as non-productive. CDR3 was defined by IMGT convention, running from the second conserved V-encoded cysteine to the conserved J-encoded phenylalanine. The earlier analysis of some 550 of the donors excluded any sequence lacking an unambiguous match to a single V gene segment. An earlier analysis of several hundred of the donors called V segments functional above 56.7% productive rearrangements and segregating when the between-donor standard deviation exceeded 5%. A statistical classification framework was built for diagnosing cytomegalovirus status from the catalog of TCR beta chain sequences. V and J gene assignment, in a later analysis, came from comparing TCR nucleotide sequences with IMGT/GENE-DB human TR gene sequences. A later analysis assigned CDR3 sequences and most-parsimonious VDJ recombination scenarios with the TCRdist pipeline. In a later analysis, each TCR beta chain was defined by its CDR3 amino acid sequence together with its V-gene family, and reads without a unique V-gene family were excluded. To address suspected cross-contamination and a sequencing artifact, a later analysis removed 550 to 750 highly shared, low-generation-probability nucleotide sequences. For each public chain, a later analysis derived a clonal expansion index from normalized ranks of inferred template counts within each repertoire. In a later analysis, generation probabilities were computed using a VDJ recombination model fitted to out-of-frame rearrangements, and the results were checked against IGoR. A later analysis scored TCR-TCR, TCR-HLA and TCR-CMV co-occurrence with hypergeometric tests, applying a repertoire-size bias correction to TCR pairs. False discovery rates were estimated in a later analysis by permuting HLA or CMV assignments 20 times. In a later analysis, co-occurring TCRs were grouped with DBSCAN, and TCRdist sequence similarity was added when clustering was performed within HLA-allele-positive subsets. For co-occurrence clustering, repertoires with fewer than 30,000 or more than 120,000 public chains were excluded, along with 4 to 6 repertoires with anomalous nucleotide sharing. Here the immuneACCESS table is served through TCRdb, limited to in-frame sequences with V and J called. Missing clones are a known gap in these copies; in checked studies unresolved V genes cover under half, and the rest lacks a known reason. The V and J calls and clone size come from that table; D and trimming were worked out from the DNA. Recorded for this sample are about 170,000 clones; about 85% of them occurred a single time. 1% of the sample comes from the top ten.

What the research found in general, with its limitations: In a later genetic analysis, fewer N-insertions in productive TCRs were reported among donors in an Asian-associated ancestry cluster than the roughly 700-donor mean. According to a later analysis, most CMV-associated TCR beta chains appeared to be HLA-restricted, and the HLA associations seemed to be driven largely by CMV exposure. Correlated functional status among segregating V segments might be attributable to linkage disequilibrium, but an unknown experimental factor could not be ruled out. At a false discovery rate of 0.05, a later analysis linked 15,000 to 20,000 TCR beta sequences to specific HLA alleles. Some IMGT-functional V segments, including TRBV6-2 and TRBV6-3, could not be distinguished by the 87-base-pair reads and were therefore excluded. The cohort was sequenced for TCR beta chains only, and without alpha or paired-chain data the features that could be detected were limited. According to a later analysis, parvovirus B19, influenza, CMV and Epstein-Barr virus appeared linked to several top co-occurrence clusters. HLA typing was unavailable for some donors at each locus, so association tests used only the typed subset. A total of 150 or so TCR beta chains were listed by the study as associated with cytomegalovirus. A further reported finding was that TCR beta sequences accurately predicted the HLA-A and HLA-B alleles for most subjects in the first cohort. According to the authors, the approach could potentially be generalized to other disease states and immunological phenotypes. Presence/absence analyses assumed roughly uniform sequencing depth across donors, an assumption that may not hold. Because counts were too low, roughly 18 rarely observed V segments, including chromosome 9 orphons, were left out of the earlier analysis of 587 of the donors. A group of highly shared sequence variants was considered likely to be a technical artifact of the sequencing pipeline. CMV serostatus was the only immune exposure information available for the cohort. In both the original and validation cohorts, the classifier was reported to diagnose cytomegalovirus status with high specificity and sensitivity. A few of the identified cytomegalovirus-associated TCR beta chains were confirmed in vitro to be specific for cytomegalovirus antigens. Compared with equally common non-associated chains, HLA-associated TCR beta chains in a later analysis were more clonally expanded and had lower generation probabilities. A later analysis found that TCR association rates varied across HLA loci, with DRB1 alleles showing the most associated TCRs and HLA-C alleles the fewest. Most TCR sequences were observed very rarely across donors, whereas some public TCRs were present in many individuals. V-gene and J-gene trimming of TCR beta chains was associated with a missense DCLRE1C variant in a later genetic analysis, and the association was replicated in an independent cohort. In an earlier analysis of 500 to 650 of the donors, most TCR beta V segments appeared in productive rearrangements about 87% or about 30% of the time, broadly matching IMGT annotations. Strong co-occurrence of HLA alleles, especially DR and DQ, made assigning TCR associations to individual alleles difficult.

In total, about 650 healthy bone marrow donors made up the cohort. At the time of sampling, all cohort members were nominally healthy, though unrecorded immune exposures were likely present. The donor tested CMV seronegative, placing the donor among the roughly 340 seronegative members of the cohort. A peripheral blood sample was provided by each donor, and peripheral blood mononuclear cells were used for TCR beta sequencing. The Qiagen DNeasy Blood Extraction Kit was used to extract genomic DNA from the blood cell samples. The TCR comes from a boy aged 2-15 years in good health and CMV-seronegative. The chain was built from TRBV6-4 and TRBJ2-1; TRBD1 agrees with 7 junctional bases. Material: PBMCs. The nucleotide sequence reads TGTGCCAGCAGTGACTCGAAAGGGGGCGCCTACAATGAGCAGTTCTTC. This is translated as CASSDSKGGAYNEQFF.